These 23 T cell receptor beta chains came from one sample sequenced in a study of OX40 agonist ivuxolimab in advanced cancers. TCRdb's copy holds only in-frame clones and misses some; the assay was immunoSEQ multiplex PCR. This repertoire shows approximately 58,000 clones, 80% to 90% found once; its top ten account for more than 3%. Sequenced here: CD4+ or CD8+ T cells sorted from blood, sampled in a trial of the OX40 agonist ivuxolimab. The receptors come from an adult with an advanced solid tumor such as melanoma, head and neck, liver or kidney cancer.

V gene TRBV7-8 combines with J gene TRBJ1-1; D possibly corresponds to TRBD1 (5 bases). Germline assignment: CDR1 SGHVS and CDR2 FQNEAQ. The CDR3 covers 14 residues. The V end lost 5 bases, the J end lost 6 bases, and 16 bases lay between the germline ends. CDR3 in amino acids: CASSPWAGNPEAFF. The DNA of the CDR3 is TGTGCCAGCAGCCCCTGGGCAGGGAATCCTGAAGCTTTCTTT.

The CDR3 region is CASSSYLSPLHF. CDR3 nucleotides: TGTGCCAGCAGTTCCTATCTTTCACCCCTCCACTTT. The chain is built from TRBV27 and TRBJ1-6; D is undetermined. The V gene lost 4 bases and the J gene lost 9 bases, with 7 bases spanning the gap. Germline assignment: CDR1 MNHEY and CDR2 SMNVEV (reference sequence). The CDR3 loop spans 12 amino acids.

The gene calls are TRBV19 and TRBJ2-1; 10 bases match TRBD2. The CDR3 runs 17 residues. Germline loops: CDR1 LNHDA, CDR2 SQIVND (reference sequence). Unmatched junction bases numbered 14, after V lost 3 bases and J lost 9 bases. The CDR3 is CASSILRGSGRVVEQFF. CDR3 in DNA: TGTGCCAGTAGTATTCTAAGGGGGAGCGGGAGGGTGGTTGAGCAGTTCTTC.

This rearrangement joins TRBV19 to TRBJ2-7; D might be TRBD1 or TRBD2, each matching 7 bases. V dropped 5 bases and J dropped 2 bases, with 16 bases sitting between them. CDR1 is LNHDA, CDR2 SQIVND, per germline (reference sequence). The CDR3 runs 15 residues. CDR3 residues: CASSLQGGVTYEQYF. CDR3 sequence (DNA): TGTGCCAGTAGTCTGCAGGGGGGGGTTACCTACGAGCAGTACTTC.

This clone was recorded only once. The chain has TRBV6-6 and TRBJ1-3; D perhaps matches TRBD1 (6 bases). Germline lookup yields CDR1 MNHNY and CDR2 SVGAGI (reference sequence). Trimming pared 1 base from V and 0 bases from J, leaving 10 bases between. CDR3 size: 16 residues. For the CDR3, the DNA is TGTGCCAGCAGTTACTGGACAGATCCCTCTGGAAACACCATATATTTT. This codes for CASSYWTDPSGNTIYF.

The rearrangement joins TRBV2 to TRBJ1-2; the D is unclear. V lost 6 bases, J lost 8 bases, and 16 bases lay in between. The CDR3 length is 13 residues. The V gene's germline CDR1 is SNHLY and CDR2 FYNNEI. The CDR3, as DNA: TGTGCCAGCAGGCAGGACCTTGCTGGAGGCTACACCTTC. It encodes CASRQDLAGGYTF.

This clone turned up a few times. The rearrangement uses TRBV10-1 and TRBJ1-6; maybe TRBD1 (6 bases). With 10 bases removed from V and 0 bases from J, the gap between germline ends came to 22 bases. CDR1 and CDR2 (germline): WNHNN, SYGVQD (reference sequence). This CDR3 contains 18 residues. The DNA of the CDR3 is TGCGCCAACCCTCAGGGGACCCTCAGGAGCTCCTATAATTCACCCCTCCACTTT. Encoded protein: CANPQGTLRSSYNSPLHF.

V gene TRBV6-1 combines with J gene TRBJ2-5, with 11 bases lining up with TRBD1. The junction had 4 bases not matched to a gene; V was cut back by 6 bases and J by 4 bases. Germline CDR1 and CDR2: MNHNS and SASEGT. This CDR3 comprises 14 residues. Here the CDR3 reads CASRRDRGGETQYF. The DNA for the CDR3 is TGTGCCAGCAGACGGGACAGGGGGGGAGAGACCCAGTACTTC.

As DNA, the CDR3 is TGTGCCAGTAGTTTGGGGGGGTATGGCTGGCAATCCTACAATGAGCAGTTCTTC. This gives the protein CASSLGGYGWQSYNEQFF. The chain uses TRBV19 and TRBJ2-1, with 7 nucleotides matching TRBD2. CDR3 length: 18 amino acids. V trimming: 5 bases; J trimming: 1 base; junction bases outside the gene matches: 14. Germline V CDR1 and CDR2: LNHDA, SQIVND (reference sequence).

The V and J genes are TRBV7-2 and TRBJ2-7; weak D call: TRBD1 (6 bases). CDR3 size: 13 residues. Germline CDR1 reads SGHTA; CDR2 reads FQGNSA. Trimming removed 5 bases from V and 5 bases from J, with 13 bases in between. In DNA form, the CDR3 reads TGTGCCAGCAGCGTAAACAGGGTCCACGAGCAGTACTTC. It yields the protein CASSVNRVHEQYF.

The chain couples TRBV6-5 to TRBJ2-7, with 10 bases identical to TRBD2. The V segment lost 5 bases and the J segment 4 bases; nucleotides outside the gene matches: 8. This CDR3 comprises 15 residues. Germline lookup yields CDR1 MNHEY and CDR2 SVGAGI. The CDR3 bases are TGTGCCAGCAGTCCTCATGTTAGCGGGAGGTACGAGCAGTACTTC. Protein product: CASSPHVSGRYEQYF.

This clone has a handful of counts. The chain uses TRBV7-2 and TRBJ2-5; weak D call: TRBD2 (5 bases). Germline V gene sequence: CDR1 SGHTA, CDR2 FQGNSA. This CDR3 is built from 14 residues. The V gene lost 4 bases and the J gene lost 4 bases, with 13 bases spanning the gap. CDR3 amino acids: CASSSPTTPETQYF. CDR3 sequence (DNA): TGTGCCAGCAGCTCCCCGACTACCCCAGAGACCCAGTACTTC.

The sample holds a few counts of this clone. This sequence joins TRBV30 and TRBJ2-2; the D is unclear. CDR3 length: 15 residues. The germline V gene encodes CDR1 GTSNPN and CDR2 SVGIG (reference sequence). Deletions cut 7 bases from V and 0 bases from J, with 15 bases between. The CDR3 DNA is TGTGCCTCAAAACCAACTGGGGCGAACACCGGGGAGCTGTTTTTT. Protein product: CASKPTGANTGELFF.

The chain carries TRBV11-2 and TRBJ2-7; unclear D gene. Germline CDR1 SGHAT, CDR2 FQNNGV. CDR3 length: 13 amino acids. The V gene lost 6 bases and the J gene lost 6 bases, with 15 bases spanning the gap. CDR3 coding DNA: TGTGCCAGCAGTAGGAATCATGGCGTCGAGCAGTACTTC. Amino acid sequence: CASSRNHGVEQYF.

The chain combines TRBV30 with TRBJ1-2; no clear D. The V end was cut by 3 bases, the J end by 2 bases, with 7 bases between. The germline gives CDR1 GTSNPN, CDR2 SVGIG (reference sequence). This CDR3 contains 12 residues. CDR3 sequence reads: CAWSARNYGYTF. CDR3 DNA sequence: TGTGCCTGGAGCGCCCGGAACTATGGCTACACCTTC.

The chain combines TRBV4-2 with TRBJ1-2; no firm D call. The CDR3 has 14 residues. In germline, CDR1 is LGHNA, CDR2 YNFKEQ. V was cut by 1 base and J by 2 bases, with 8 bases left in between. The CDR3 loop is CASSQATGNYGYTF. CDR3 bases: TGTGCCAGCAGCCAAGCTACGGGCAACTATGGCTACACCTTC.

The V call is TRBV6-5, the J call TRBJ1-2; D remains unclear. The V gene's germline CDR1 is MNHEY and CDR2 SVGAGI. CDR3 length: 16 amino acids. The V end was cut by 0 bases, the J end by 4 bases, with 15 bases between. The CDR3 loop is CASSYSSGVRGYGYTF. The CDR3 DNA reads as TGTGCCAGCAGTTACTCGAGCGGCGTCCGGGGCTATGGCTACACCTTC.

The V call is TRBV18, the J call TRBJ2-5, with D tentatively TRBD1 or TRBD2 (5 bases each). The germline V and J ends were trimmed by 3 bases and 3 bases, with 14 bases remaining between them. The CDR3 runs 15 residues. Germline V gene sequence: CDR1 KGHSH, CDR2 LQKENI. The CDR3 DNA reads as TGTGCCAGCTCACCCCCGGGACCGATTAAAGAGACCCAGTACTTC. It encodes CASSPPGPIKETQYF.

This clone was counted once. This chain connects TRBV4-3 to TRBJ2-1; TRBD2 might be the D (7 bases). The CDR3 runs 14 residues. The V end was cut by 4 bases, the J end by 7 bases, with 14 bases between. CDR1 is LGHNA and CDR2 is YSLEER in the germline V gene. The CDR3 is CASSLEGGGNEQFF. CDR3 DNA sequence: TGCGCCAGCAGCCTGGAGGGGGGAGGGAATGAGCAGTTCTTC.

The gene calls are TRBV5-1 and TRBJ1-4, with D tentatively TRBD1 (5 bases). Per the germline V gene, CDR1 is SGHRS and CDR2 is YFSETQ. This CDR3 is 17 amino acids long. V lost 3 bases to trimming and J lost 0 bases, with 15 bases between them. The CDR3 sequence is CASSWGRKPPTNEKLFF. The CDR3 DNA reads TGCGCCAGCAGCTGGGGACGGAAACCTCCAACTAATGAAAAACTGTTTTTT.

This sequence joins TRBV15 and TRBJ2-7, with TRBD1 identical over 9 bases. The germline V gene encodes CDR1 LNHNV and CDR2 YYDKDF (reference sequence). Unmatched junction bases numbered 4, after V lost 3 bases and J lost 7 bases. CDR3 length: 13 amino acids. Here the CDR3 reads CATSRGQGREQYF. The CDR3 bases are TGTGCCACCAGCAGGGGACAGGGCCGGGAGCAGTACTTC.

V gene TRBV11-1 combines with J gene TRBJ2-1; D remains unclear. Germline CDR1 SGHAT, CDR2 FQDESV (reference sequence). The V gene lost 0 bases and the J gene lost 4 bases, with 4 bases spanning the gap. The CDR3 length is 13 residues. The CDR3 reads CASSLAAYNEQFF. For the CDR3, the DNA is TGTGCCAGCAGCTTAGCCGCGTACAATGAGCAGTTCTTC. Supplemented by reference TRBV11-1 and TRBJ2-1, the full variable domain reads EAEVAQSPRYKITEKSQAVAFWCDPISGHATLYWYRQILGQGPELLVQFQDESVVDDSQLPKDRFSAERLKGVDSTLKIQPAELGDSAMYLCASSLAAYNEQFFGPGTRLTVL.

The chain combines TRBV11-1 with TRBJ2-6; 7 nucleotides line up with TRBD1. This CDR3 is built from 19 residues. CDR1 SGHAT and CDR2 FQDESV come from the germline V gene (reference sequence). Trimming cost V 3 bases and J 0 bases; bases outside gene matches: 11. CDR3 in amino acids: CASSLQLGQISSGANVLTF. The CDR3 nucleotides are TGTGCCAGCAGCTTGCAATTGGGACAGATCAGCTCTGGGGCCAACGTCCTGACTTTC. Full variable domain (missing parts from reference TRBV11-1 and TRBJ2-6): EAEVAQSPRYKITEKSQAVAFWCDPISGHATLYWYRQILGQGPELLVQFQDESVVDDSQLPKDRFSAERLKGVDSTLKIQPAELGDSAMYLCASSLQLGQISSGANVLTFGAGSRLTVL.